Detailed here is one T cell receptor (beta chain). Its antigen is not known. TCRdb re-derived calls from the reads in MiXCR, one entry per CDR3 protein. The sample carries 60,000 to 70,000 distinct CDR3 sequences, 50% to 70% recorded once. The data are from a study of type 1 regulatory T cells. This CDR3 is 11 amino acids long. Trimming took off 1 base at V and 8 bases at J, with 5 bases between the two ends. Germline assignment: CDR1 LGHDT and CDR2 YNNKEL (reference sequence). Sequencing was carried out using cultured T cells, either the whole culture or a sorted T cell fraction (not recorded which). Subset: Tr1-enriched cell product generated in vitro against host alloantigens. This sequence joins TRBV3-1 and TRBJ1-1; perhaps TRBD1 as D (5 bases). The TCR sequence derives from a human donor in good health. CDR3 loop: CASSQAGEAFF. In DNA, the CDR3 is TGTGCCAGCAGCCAAGCAGGGGAAGCTTTCTTT.